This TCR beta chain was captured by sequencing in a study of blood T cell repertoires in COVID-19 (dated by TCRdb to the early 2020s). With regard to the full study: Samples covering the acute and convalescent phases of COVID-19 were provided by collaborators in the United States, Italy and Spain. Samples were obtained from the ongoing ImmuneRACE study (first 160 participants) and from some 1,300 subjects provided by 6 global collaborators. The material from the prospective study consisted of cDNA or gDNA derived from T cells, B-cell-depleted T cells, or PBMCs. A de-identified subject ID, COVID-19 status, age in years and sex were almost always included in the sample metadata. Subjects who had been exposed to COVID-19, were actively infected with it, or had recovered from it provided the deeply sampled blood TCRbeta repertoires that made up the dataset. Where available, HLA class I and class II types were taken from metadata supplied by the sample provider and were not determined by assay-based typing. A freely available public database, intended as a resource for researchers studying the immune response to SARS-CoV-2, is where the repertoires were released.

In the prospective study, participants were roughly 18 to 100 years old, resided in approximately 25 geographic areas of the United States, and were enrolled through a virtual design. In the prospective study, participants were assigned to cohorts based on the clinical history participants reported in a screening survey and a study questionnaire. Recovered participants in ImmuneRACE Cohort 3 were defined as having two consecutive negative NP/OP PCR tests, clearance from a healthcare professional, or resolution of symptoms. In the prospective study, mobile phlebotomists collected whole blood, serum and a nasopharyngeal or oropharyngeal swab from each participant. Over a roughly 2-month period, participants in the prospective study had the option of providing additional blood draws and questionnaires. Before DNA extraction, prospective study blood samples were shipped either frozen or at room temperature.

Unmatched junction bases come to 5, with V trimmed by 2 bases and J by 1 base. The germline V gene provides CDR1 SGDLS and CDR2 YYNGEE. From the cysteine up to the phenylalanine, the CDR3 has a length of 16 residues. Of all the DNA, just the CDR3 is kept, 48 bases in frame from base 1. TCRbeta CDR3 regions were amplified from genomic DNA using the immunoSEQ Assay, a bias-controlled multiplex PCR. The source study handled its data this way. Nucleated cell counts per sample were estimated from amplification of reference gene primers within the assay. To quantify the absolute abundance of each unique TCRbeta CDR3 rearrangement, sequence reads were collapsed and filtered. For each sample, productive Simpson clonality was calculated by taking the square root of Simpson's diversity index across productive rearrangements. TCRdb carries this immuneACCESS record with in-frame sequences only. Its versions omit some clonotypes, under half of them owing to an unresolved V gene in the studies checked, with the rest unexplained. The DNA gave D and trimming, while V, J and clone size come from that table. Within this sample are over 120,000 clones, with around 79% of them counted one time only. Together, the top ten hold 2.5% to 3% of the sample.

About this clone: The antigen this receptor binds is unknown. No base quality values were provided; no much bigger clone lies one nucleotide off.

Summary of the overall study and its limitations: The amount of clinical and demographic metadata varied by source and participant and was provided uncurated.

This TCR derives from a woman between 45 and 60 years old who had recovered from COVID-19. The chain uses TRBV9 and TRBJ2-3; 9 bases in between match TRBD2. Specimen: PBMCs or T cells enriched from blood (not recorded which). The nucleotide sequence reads TGTGCCAGCAGCGTTAGCGGGAGTGGCGGCACAGATACGCAGTATTTT. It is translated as CASSVSGSGGTDTQYF. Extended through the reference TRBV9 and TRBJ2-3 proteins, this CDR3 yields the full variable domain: DSGVTQTPKHLITATGQRVTLRCSPRSGDLSVYWYQQSLDQGLQFLIQYYNGEERAKGNILERFSAQQFPDLHSELNLSSLELGDSALYFCASSVSGSGGTDTQYFGPGTRLTVL.